One sample yielded the 20 T cell receptor beta chains listed below, sequenced in a study of vaccination and CD4 T cells after COVID-19. TCRdb reanalysed the PCR reads using MiXCR and keeps one entry per CDR3 protein. Of 15,000 to 20,000 distinct CDR3 sequences in the sample, around three fifths were seen once. Sequencing was performed on CD4+ T cells from blood, taken after SARS-CoV-2 vaccination. The receptors were gathered from a human donor who had recovered from COVID-19.

The J gene is TRBJ2-2, the V gene TRBV19; no firm D call. V gave up 1 base and J gave up 5 bases, with 11 bases separating them. The CDR3 extends over 15 amino acids. Germline CDR1 reads LNHDA; CDR2 reads SQIVND (reference sequence). The CDR3 loop reads CASSIARVRTGELFF. CDR3 coding DNA: TGTGCCAGTAGTATAGCTCGGGTACGGACCGGGGAGCTGTTTTTT. The full variable domain, with the rest looked up from reference TRBV19 and TRBJ2-2, is DGGITQSPKYLFRKEGQNVTLSCEQNLNHDAMYWYRQDPGQGLRLIYYSQIVNDFQKGDIAEGYSVSREKKESFPLTVTSAQKNPTAFYLCASSIARVRTGELFFGEGSRLTVL.

This clonotype turned up a few times. The chain employs TRBV20-1 and TRBJ1-1; D gene uncertain. The CDR3 runs to 14 residues. The V and J ends lost 3 bases and 4 bases respectively, with 15 bases between them. CDR1 is DFQATT and CDR2 is SNEGSKA in the germline V gene (reference sequence). The DNA of the CDR3 is TGCAGTGCTAGGCCGCCGAGGAAGGGCACTGAAGCTTTCTTT. This codes for CSARPPRKGTEAFF.

J is TRBJ2-7 and V is TRBV6-1; possible D gene TRBD1, 6 bases. Germline CDR1 reads MNHNS; CDR2 reads SASEGT. V was shortened by 8 bases and J by 3 bases, with 17 bases between the two germline ends. CDR3 length equals 14 residues. CDR3 residues: CASQQQGPFYEQYF. The CDR3 DNA reads as TGTGCCAGCCAACAACAGGGTCCTTTCTACGAGCAGTACTTC.

CDR3 loop: CSAKRGTLEQYF. CDR3 nucleotides: TGCAGCGCAAAGCGGGGCACCTTGGAGCAGTACTTC. This chain connects TRBV20-1 to TRBJ2-7; TRBD2 agrees at 7 bases. The CDR3 spans 12 residues. The germline CDR1 and CDR2 sequences are DFQATT and SNEGSKA (reference sequence).

The V call is TRBV7-3, the J call TRBJ2-5; D is perhaps TRBD1 (5 bases). Trimming pared 0 bases from V and 2 bases from J, leaving 7 bases between. The CDR3 has 14 residues. Germline CDR1 SGHTA, CDR2 FQGTGA. As DNA, the CDR3 is TGTGCCAGCAGCTTAACGGCAGGGCAAGAGACCCAGTACTTC. Translating gives CASSLTAGQETQYF.

CDR3: CASSLEIRNQPQHF. CDR3 nucleotide sequence: TGTGCCAGCAGCCTGGAGATACGCAATCAGCCCCAGCATTTT. The gene calls are TRBV2 and TRBJ1-5; D not certain. The CDR3 loop spans 14 amino acids. In germline, CDR1 is SNHLY, CDR2 FYNNEI. Trimming removed 6 bases at V and 2 bases at J, with 11 bases between.

This sequence joins TRBV15 and TRBJ2-7; D uncertain. Deletions cut 0 bases from V and 0 bases from J, with 6 bases between. From germline, CDR1 is LNHNV and CDR2 YYDKDF (reference sequence). This CDR3 has 14 residues. The CDR3, as DNA: TGTGCCACCAGCAGAGAGTACAGCTCCTACGAGCAGTACTTC. The encoded protein is CATSREYSSYEQYF.

This chain uses TRBV7-2 with TRBJ1-5; D might be TRBD1 (5 bases). The length of the CDR3 is 14 residues. Trimming shortened V by 1 base and J by 9 bases, and 13 bases separated the two germline ends. CDR1 is SGHTA, CDR2 FQGNSA, per germline. The CDR3 protein is CASSLGWGPGPQHF. CDR3 bases: TGTGCCAGCAGCTTAGGTTGGGGCCCGGGGCCCCAGCATTTT.

This clonotype was picked up a small number of times. DNA for the CDR3: TGTGCCAGCAGCTACGGGGAAAAATACAATGAGCAGTTCTTC. It translates to CASSYGEKYNEQFF. The V and J genes are TRBV5-4 and TRBJ2-1; D is perhaps TRBD2 (5 bases). Germline V CDR1 and CDR2: SGHNT, YYREEE (reference sequence). The CDR3 consists of 14 residues. Trimming stripped 3 bases from V and 4 bases from J, with 11 bases between.

The chain employs TRBV2 and TRBJ2-7; D remains ambiguous. Germline CDR1 SNHLY, CDR2 FYNNEI. Trimming removed 7 bases from V and 0 bases from J, with 7 bases in between. This CDR3 has 12 residues. DNA for the CDR3: TGTGCCAGCAATTCGCGCTCCTACGAGCAGTACTTC. It yields the protein CASNSRSYEQYF. The entire variable domain, with the rest obtained from reference TRBV2 and TRBJ2-7, is as follows: EPEVTQTPSHQVTQMGQEVILRCVPISNHLYFYWYRQILGQKVEFLVSFYNNEISEKSEIFDDQFSVERPDGSNFTLKIRSTKLEDSAMYFCASNSRSYEQYFGPGTRLTVT.

V usage is TRBV29-1 and J usage is TRBJ1-1; possibly TRBD1 for D (6 bases). V lost 8 bases to trimming and J lost 1 base, with 14 bases between them. The CDR3 covers 13 residues. Looked up from germline, CDR1 is SQVTM and CDR2 is ANQGSEA. The CDR3 is CSIFRDKNTEAFF. The CDR3 region has the DNA TGCAGCATTTTCCGGGACAAGAACACTGAAGCTTTCTTT.

The rearrangement uses TRBV20-1 and TRBJ1-2, with 8 bases aligning to TRBD1. V lost 5 bases and J lost 7; bases outside the gene matches: 12. The CDR3 is 14 residues long. Germline CDR1 and CDR2: DFQATT and SNEGSKA (reference sequence). CDR3 bases: TGCAGTGCTGGCAGGGGACAGGCGGGGGGTGGCTACACCTTC. Its protein is CSAGRGQAGGGYTF.

The V call is TRBV2, the J call TRBJ2-5; tentatively, D is TRBD1 (6 bases). V lost 6 bases to trimming and J lost 6 bases, with 20 bases between them. Germline V gene lookup returns CDR1 SNHLY and CDR2 FYNNEI. This CDR3 has 15 residues. CDR3 in DNA: TGTGCCAGCAGCCCTACTACAGGGCATGGAAAGACCCAGTACTTC. Its protein is CASSPTTGHGKTQYF.

The gene calls are TRBV20-1 and TRBJ2-5, with D maybe TRBD1 (8 bases). Deletions cut 5 bases from V and 5 bases from J, with 18 bases between. In germline, CDR1 is DFQATT, CDR2 SNEGSKA (reference sequence). This CDR3 comprises 14 residues. The CDR3 DNA reads as TGCAGTGCTTTACTAGGACAGGGAGGGGAGACCCAGTACTTC. This sequence encodes CSALLGQGGETQYF.

This sequence joins TRBV20-1 and TRBJ2-5; 8 nucleotides align to TRBD1. The CDR3 sequence is 15 residues long. With 6 bases clipped from V and 6 bases from J, the junction kept 15 bases outside the gene matches. Germline values: CDR1 DFQATT, CDR2 SNEGSKA (reference sequence). The CDR3, as DNA: TGCAGTGCAGGCCCCATGCAAACAGGGGGTAAGACCCAGTACTTC. Translating gives CSAGPMQTGGKTQYF.

The rearrangement links TRBV5-4 to TRBJ1-1; D uncertain. Germline V gives CDR1 SGHNT, CDR2 YYREEE (reference sequence). The CDR3 spans 15 residues. With 2 bases removed from V and 1 base from J, the gap between germline ends came to 12 bases. The CDR3 DNA reads TGTGCCAGCAGCTTAATATCGACGGGGAACACTGAAGCTTTCTTT. This encodes CASSLISTGNTEAFF.

The rearrangement uses TRBV20-1 and TRBJ2-7; 10 bases are a match to TRBD2. CDR3 length: 15 amino acids. Unmatched junction bases numbered 7, after V lost 0 bases and J lost 5 bases. Germline lookup yields CDR1 DFQATT and CDR2 SNEGSKA (reference sequence). CDR3 bases: TGCAGTGCTAGAGATCGGACTAGCGGAATTGACGAGCAGTACTTC. It encodes CSARDRTSGIDEQYF.

The V and J genes are TRBV2 and TRBJ1-5, with D unclear. This CDR3 is built from 16 residues. In germline, CDR1 is SNHLY, CDR2 FYNNEI. V gave up 2 bases and J gave up 3 bases, with 14 bases separating them. Written as DNA, the CDR3 is TGTGCCAGCAGTGAACTTTCAGGCCCCGCCAATCAGCCCCAGCATTTT. It encodes CASSELSGPANQPQHF.

This sequence joins TRBV6-2 or TRBV6-3 and TRBJ1-1, with 8 bases fitting TRBD1. With 2 bases clipped from V and 4 bases from J, the junction kept 9 bases outside the gene matches. The V gene's germline CDR1 is MNHEY and CDR2 SVGEGT. The CDR3 is made up of 16 amino acids. The CDR3 sequence is CASSYGTGGVFTEAFF. In DNA, the CDR3 is TGTGCCAGCAGTTACGGGACAGGAGGTGTGTTCACTGAAGCTTTCTTT.

This clonotype has a handful of counts. This rearrangement joins TRBV20-1 to TRBJ1-5, with 8 bases matching TRBD1. J gave up 5 bases and V 3 bases, and 6 bases lay outside the gene matches. Germline V CDR1 and CDR2: DFQATT, SNEGSKA (reference sequence). CDR3 size: 14 residues. CDR3 nucleotides: TGCAGTGCTAGCCCAGGGGGCCGGGATCAGCCCCAGCATTTT. It yields the protein CSASPGGRDQPQHF.